Each of the 23 T cell receptor beta chains below was sequenced from the same sample in a study of siplizumab effects on memory and regulatory T cells. Produced via immunoSEQ multiplex PCR; TCRdb's table is partial and in-frame only. The sample records about 100,000 clones, approximately 94% being singletons. The sequenced sample was non-Treg CD4+ T cells sorted from blood. The receptor source for this set is a human donor in good health.

The chain carries TRBV15 and TRBJ2-1; TRBD2 aligns across 9 bases. The CDR3 extends over 18 amino acids. From germline, CDR1 is LNHNV and CDR2 YYDKDF (reference sequence). V was clipped by 5 bases and J by 0 bases; unmatched bases: 11. The CDR3 is CATSGILAGVSSYNEQFF. In DNA form, the CDR3 reads TGTGCCACCAGCGGAATCTTAGCGGGAGTGAGCTCCTACAATGAGCAGTTCTTC.

The V call is TRBV7-9, the J call TRBJ1-3; D is unclear. The length of the CDR3 is 18 residues. Between the trimmed V and J ends, which lost 1 base and 0 bases, there was a span of 16 bases. Germline values: CDR1 SEHNR, CDR2 FQNEAQ (reference sequence). CDR3 residues: CASSLVWETLFSGNTIYF. The CDR3 nucleotides are TGTGCCAGCAGCTTAGTGTGGGAAACTCTTTTCTCTGGAAACACCATATATTTT. The full variable domain, its missing parts supplied by reference TRBV7-9 and TRBJ1-3, is DTGVSQNPRHKITKRGQNVTFRCDPISEHNRLYWYRQTLGQGPEFLTYFQNEAQLEKSRLLSDRFSAERPKGSFSTLEIQRTEQGDSAMYLCASSLVWETLFSGNTIYFGEGSWLTVV.

J is TRBJ1-1 and V is TRBV5-4; D remains unclear. Germline V gene data show CDR1 as SGHNT and CDR2 as YYREEE (reference sequence). The CDR3 runs to 11 residues. V lost 1 base and J lost 6, with 4 bases in between. The CDR3 sequence is CASSLRSEAFF. The CDR3 coding sequence is TGTGCCAGCAGCTTGCGCTCTGAAGCTTTCTTT.

The CDR3, as DNA: TGTGCCAGCAGGGCTAGTGATTCAGATACGCAGTATTTT. This translates into CASRASDSDTQYF. The chain uses TRBV6-5 and TRBJ2-3, with unresolved D. CDR1 and CDR2 from the germline V gene are MNHEY and SVGAGI. V shed 6 bases and J shed 4 bases, with 11 bases lying between them. This CDR3 is built from 13 residues.

The J gene is TRBJ1-4, the V gene TRBV6-5; 7 nucleotides match TRBD1. With 8 bases clipped from V and 7 bases from J, the junction kept 10 bases outside the gene matches. The CDR3 length is 14 residues. The germline CDR1 and CDR2 sequences are MNHEY and SVGAGI. The CDR3, as DNA: TGTGCCAGCGGACGCCAGGGGGAGGGTGAAAAACTGTTTTTT. Translation gives CASGRQGEGEKLFF.

This chain uses TRBV6-1 with TRBJ2-7; D possibly uses TRBD1 or TRBD2 (5 bases each). The CDR3 length is 14 residues. CDR1 is MNHNS and CDR2 is SASEGT in the germline V gene. V was shortened by 4 bases and J by 6 bases, with 16 bases between the two germline ends. CDR3: CASSVGPNSGEQYF. The CDR3 DNA follows: TGTGCCAGCAGTGTGGGACCCAACTCCGGCGAGCAGTACTTC.

The gene calls are TRBV7-2 and TRBJ2-3; the D is unclear. CDR3 length: 15 amino acids. Germline CDR1 is SGHTA and CDR2 is FQGNSA. Trimming stripped 1 base from V and 2 bases from J, with 10 bases between. CDR3 loop: CASSLEDRYTDTQYF. In DNA, the CDR3 is TGTGCCAGCAGCTTAGAGGATAGATACACAGATACGCAGTATTTT.

This rearrangement joins TRBV27 to TRBJ1-4, with TRBD1 as a possible D gene (6 bases). Trimming left V 8 bases short and J 4 bases short, with 17 bases between. The CDR3 contains 15 residues. Looked up from germline, CDR1 is MNHEY and CDR2 is SMNVEV (reference sequence). The CDR3 coding sequence is TGTGCCAGCGGGGGAAAGGGGGGGGTTAATGAAAAACTGTTTTTT. Its protein is CASGGKGGVNEKLFF.

The chain joins TRBV25-1 to TRBJ2-6; D unresolved. V was trimmed by 10 bases and J by 1 base, leaving 2 bases between them. The CDR3 is 11 amino acids. Germline V gene lookup returns CDR1 MGHDK and CDR2 SYGVNS. The chain's CDR3 is CATSGANVLTF. The DNA of the CDR3 is TGTGCCACATCTGGGGCCAACGTCCTGACTTTC.

This clone was recorded once. The chain carries TRBV30 and TRBJ2-7, with D perhaps given as TRBD1 or TRBD2 (5 bases each). This CDR3 has 14 residues. Trimming shortened V by 4 bases and J by 0 bases, and 13 bases separated the two germline ends. The germline CDR1 and CDR2 sequences are GTSNPN and SVGIG (reference sequence). As DNA, the CDR3 is TGTGCCTGGAACCCCGGGACGGTCTCCTACGAGCAGTACTTC. Encoded protein: CAWNPGTVSYEQYF.

The J gene is TRBJ2-7, the V gene TRBV2; 9 bases agree with TRBD1. The trim removed 7 bases at V and 3 bases at J, leaving 7 bases unmatched. Germline V gene data show CDR1 as SNHLY and CDR2 as FYNNEI. The CDR3 is 14 amino acids. CDR3 region: CASTEPGQGYEQYF. The CDR3 DNA reads as TGTGCCAGCACCGAACCGGGACAGGGCTACGAGCAGTACTTC.

The chain combines TRBV28 with TRBJ2-7, with no clear D. V gave up 5 bases and J gave up 4 bases, with 12 bases separating them. The CDR3 spans 13 residues. Germline CDR1 MDHEN, CDR2 SYDVKM. CDR3: CASSRTASYEQYF. Written as DNA, the CDR3 is TGTGCCAGCAGTCGGACGGCATCTTACGAGCAGTACTTC. The complete variable domain, with remaining parts taken from reference TRBV28 and TRBJ2-7, reads DVKVTQSSRYLVKRTGEKVFLECVQDMDHENMFWYRQDPGLGLRLIYFSYDVKMKEKGDIPEGYSVSREKKERFSLILESASTNQTSMYLCASSRTASYEQYFGPGTRLTVT.

The V call is TRBV6-6, the J call TRBJ1-2; no clear D. Germline V gene lookup returns CDR1 MNHNY and CDR2 SVGAGI (reference sequence). Trimming shortened V by 2 bases and J by 7 bases, and 8 bases separated the two germline ends. The CDR3 length is 12 residues. The CDR3 bases are TGTGCCAGCAGTTACGGCTCAGGTGGCTACACCTTC. Encoded protein: CASSYGSGGYTF.

The rearrangement links TRBV18 to TRBJ1-1, with TRBD1 matching 9 bases. Trimming removed 5 bases from V and 7 bases from J; junction bases left unmatched: 5. The V gene's germline CDR1 is KGHSH and CDR2 LQKENI. This CDR3 comprises 13 residues. The CDR3 bases are TGTGCCAGCTCATCCGACAGGGGGATTGAAGCTTTCTTT. It is translated as CASSSDRGIEAFF.

V is TRBV5-1 and J is TRBJ2-7; D perhaps matches TRBD1 (5 bases). The CDR3 covers 14 residues. Germline V gives CDR1 SGHRS, CDR2 YFSETQ. The germline V and J ends were trimmed by 0 bases and 0 bases, with 7 bases remaining between them. CDR3 amino acids: CASSLGDSSYEQYF. In nucleotides, the CDR3 is TGCGCCAGCAGCTTGGGTGACAGCTCCTACGAGCAGTACTTC.

The chain links TRBV6-6 to TRBJ1-3; D is undetermined. Per the germline V gene, CDR1 is MNHNY and CDR2 is SVGAGI (reference sequence). V lost 8 bases and J 0 bases, leaving 8 bases between the germline ends. The CDR3 consists of 13 residues. CDR3 in DNA: TGTGCCAGCGGGCGATACTCTGGAAACACCATATATTTT. The encoded protein is CASGRYSGNTIYF.

The V gene is TRBV4-1, the J gene TRBJ2-7, with D possibly being TRBD1 (7 bases). Trimming left V 4 bases short and J 5 bases short, with 18 bases between. This CDR3 is 15 amino acids long. Germline CDR1 is MGHRA and CDR2 is YSYEKL. CDR3 loop: CASSPGRRGQNEQYF. The CDR3 DNA reads TGCGCCAGCAGCCCTGGGAGGAGGGGGCAAAACGAGCAGTACTTC.

The chain uses TRBV5-4 and TRBJ2-1; D possibly corresponds to TRBD1 (5 bases). CDR3 length: 13 amino acids. Germline V gives CDR1 SGHNT, CDR2 YYREEE (reference sequence). With 1 base removed from V and 6 bases from J, the gap between germline ends came to 8 bases. The CDR3 here is CASSLRQGNEQFF. DNA for the CDR3: TGTGCCAGCAGCTTGAGGCAGGGCAATGAGCAGTTCTTC.

This clone was counted a few times. The rearrangement joins TRBV7-9 to TRBJ2-7; D is possibly TRBD1 (6 bases). V lost 4 bases to trimming and J lost 2 bases, with 21 bases between them. This CDR3 is built from 17 residues. Germline CDR1 reads SEHNR; CDR2 reads FQNEAQ (reference sequence). CDR3 amino acids: CASSSTQGHKRTYEQYF. DNA for the CDR3: TGTGCCAGCAGCTCAACCCAGGGACACAAAAGGACCTACGAGCAGTACTTC.

The chain couples TRBV18 to TRBJ2-1, with D unclear. The V end lost 6 bases, the J end lost 0 bases, and 6 bases lay between the germline ends. Germline lookup yields CDR1 KGHSH and CDR2 LQKENI. The CDR3 runs to 13 residues. CDR3 DNA sequence: TGTGCCAGCTCGCAATTCTCCTACAATGAGCAGTTCTTC. Protein sequence: CASSQFSYNEQFF.

The chain carries TRBV29-1 and TRBJ2-6; tentative D call: TRBD2 (5 bases). CDR3 size: 14 residues. Germline-derived CDR1 and CDR2 are SQVTM and ANQGSEA. V was shortened by 4 bases and J by 0 bases, with 7 bases between the two germline ends. The CDR3 DNA is TGCAGCGTTGCGGGGATCTCTGGGGCCAACGTCCTGACTTTC. It encodes CSVAGISGANVLTF. Filled out from reference TRBV29-1 and TRBJ2-6, the complete variable domain reads SAVISQKPSRDICQRGTSLTIQCQVDSQVTMMFWYRQQPGQSLTLIATANQGSEATYESGFVIDKFPISRPNLTFSTLTVSNMSPEDSSIYLCSVAGISGANVLTFGAGSRLTVL.

The chain links TRBV19 to TRBJ1-5; D gene unclear. V was trimmed by 3 bases and J by 6 bases, leaving 12 bases between them. Germline-derived CDR1 and CDR2 are LNHDA and SQIVND (reference sequence). The length of the CDR3 is 14 residues. CDR3 bases: TGTGCCAGTAGTATGACAAGAGGTGGTCAGCCCCAGCATTTT. As protein: CASSMTRGGQPQHF. Looking up the rest from reference TRBV19 and TRBJ1-5 gives the full variable domain: DGGITQSPKYLFRKEGQNVTLSCEQNLNHDAMYWYRQDPGQGLRLIYYSQIVNDFQKGDIAEGYSVSREKKESFPLTVTSAQKNPTAFYLCASSMTRGGQPQHFGDGTRLSIL.

V usage is TRBV6-4 and J usage is TRBJ2-1, with TRBD2 matching 7 bases. V shed 4 bases, J shed 7 bases, and the junction held 10 bases outside the gene matches. This CDR3 has 15 amino acids. CDR1 and CDR2 (germline): MRHNA, SNTAGT. CDR3 DNA: TGTGCCAGCAGTGGTGGCCTTGGGACTATGAATGAGCAGTTCTTC. The encoded protein is CASSGGLGTMNEQFF.